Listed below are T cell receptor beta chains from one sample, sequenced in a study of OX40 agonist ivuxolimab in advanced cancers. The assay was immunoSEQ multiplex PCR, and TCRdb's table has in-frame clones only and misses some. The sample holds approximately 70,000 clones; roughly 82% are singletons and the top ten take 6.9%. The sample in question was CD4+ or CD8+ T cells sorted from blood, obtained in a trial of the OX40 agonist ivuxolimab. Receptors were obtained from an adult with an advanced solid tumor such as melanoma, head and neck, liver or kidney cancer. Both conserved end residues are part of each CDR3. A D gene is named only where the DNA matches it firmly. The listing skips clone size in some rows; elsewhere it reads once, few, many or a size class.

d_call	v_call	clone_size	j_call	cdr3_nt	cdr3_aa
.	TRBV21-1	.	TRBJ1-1	TGTGCCAGGATTCCGGGAATGAACACTGAAGCTTTCTTT	CARIPGMNTEAFF
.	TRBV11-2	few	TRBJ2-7	TGTGCCAGCAGCTTACCTAAAACCCAGGGGCCCGACTCCTACGAGCAGTACTTC	CASSLPKTQGPDSYEQYF
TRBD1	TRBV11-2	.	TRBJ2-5	TGTGCCAGCAGCTTAGCGAACAGGGGAAAGACCCAGTACTTC	CASSLANRGKTQYF
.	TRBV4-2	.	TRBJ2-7	TGTGCCAGCAGCCAAGAACAGAGTACCTACGAGCAGTACTTC	CASSQEQSTYEQYF
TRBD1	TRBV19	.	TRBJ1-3	TGTGCCAGTAGTATATGGGGCCACAGGGGCTCTGGAAACACCATATATTTT	CASSIWGHRGSGNTIYF
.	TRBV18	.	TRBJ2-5	TGTGCCAGCTCACCGGGACATCAAGAGACCCAGTACTTC	CASSPGHQETQYF
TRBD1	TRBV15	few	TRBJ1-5	TGTGCCACCAGCAGCGGACAGGGTAGTCAGCCCCAGCATTTT	CATSSGQGSQPQHF
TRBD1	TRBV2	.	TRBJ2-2	TGTGCCAGCAGCCCAGGGGGTCTGAACACCGGGGAGCTGTTTTTT	CASSPGGLNTGELFF
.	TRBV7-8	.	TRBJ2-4	TGTGCCAGCAGCTTCGGGCAGGACTCGTCTCAGTACTTC	CASSFGQDSSQYF
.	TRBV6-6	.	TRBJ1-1	TGTGCCAGCAGTCTAAGCGGGGCCTTTGAAGCTTTCTTT	CASSLSGAFEAFF
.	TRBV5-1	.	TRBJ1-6	TGCGCCAGCAGCTTGGACTCCCATAGCTCCTATAATTCACCCCTCCACTTT	CASSLDSHSSYNSPLHF
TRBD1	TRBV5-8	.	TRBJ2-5	TGTGCCAGCAGCTTGGAGGGGGCCGGGTACTTC	CASSLEGAGYF
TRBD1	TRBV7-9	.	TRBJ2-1	TGTGCCAGCAGCTCAATGCGGACAGGGGGTACCTACAATGAGCAGTTCTTC	CASSSMRTGGTYNEQFF
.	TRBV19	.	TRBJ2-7	TGTGCCAGTAGTAGGACTCCAAACTCCTACGAGCAGTACTTC	CASSRTPNSYEQYF
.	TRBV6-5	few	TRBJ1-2	TGTGCCAGCAGTTACTCAAACGGGTATGGCTACACCTTC	CASSYSNGYGYTF
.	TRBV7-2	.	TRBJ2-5	TGTGCCAGCGGAACAGACAGGCCGAAGACCCAGTACTTC	CASGTDRPKTQYF
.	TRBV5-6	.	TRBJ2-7	TGTGCCAGCAGCTTGGACGCGGCGGAGCGAACCTTC	CASSLDAAERTF
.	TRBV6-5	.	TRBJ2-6	TGTGCCAGTCAAAGGAACTCTGGGGCCAACGTCCTGACTTTC	CASQRNSGANVLTF
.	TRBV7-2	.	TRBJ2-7	TGTGCCAGCAGCCGCCCACTAGGCGAGCAGTACTTC	CASSRPLGEQYF
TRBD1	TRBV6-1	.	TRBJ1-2	TGTGCCAGCAGTTTGACCGGGACAGGCAGCGGCTACACCTTC	CASSLTGTGSGYTF
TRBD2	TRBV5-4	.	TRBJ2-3	TGTGCCAGCAGCCGTCATGTGGGAGCGGGGGGAACAGATACGCAGTATTTT	CASSRHVGAGGTDTQYF
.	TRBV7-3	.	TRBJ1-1	TGTGCCAGCAGCCTCCAGCAGAACACTGAAGCTTTCTTT	CASSLQQNTEAFF
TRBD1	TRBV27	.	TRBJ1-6	TGTGCCAGCAGGGGTCCAGGGGGCTTCAATTCACCCCTCCACTTT	CASRGPGGFNSPLHF
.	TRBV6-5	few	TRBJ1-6	TGTGCCAGCAGGCAGAGAAATAATTCACCCCTCCACTTT	CASRQRNNSPLHF
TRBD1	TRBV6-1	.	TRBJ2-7	TGTGCCAGCAGTGACGAGAGGGGGCGCGGATCCTACGAGCAGTACTTC	CASSDERGRGSYEQYF
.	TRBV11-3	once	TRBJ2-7	TGTGCCAGCAGCTCCGGGAGCTACGAGCAGTACTTC	CASSSGSYEQYF
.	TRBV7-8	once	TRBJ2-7	TGTGCCAGCACCCACCAGGTGCACTACGAGCAGTACTTC	CASTHQVHYEQYF
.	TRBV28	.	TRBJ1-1	TGTGCCTCTAATGAGGGCGGGGACTCCCGTGCTTGGTTCTTT	CASNEGGDSRAWFF
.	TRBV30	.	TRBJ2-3	TGTGCCTGGAGCCGTTGGGGCGACGATACGCAGTATTTT	CAWSRWGDDTQYF
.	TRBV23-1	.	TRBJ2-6	TGCGCCAGCAGTCAATCGGACCCGGGAGCTCCCAACTCTGGGGCCAACGTCCTGACTTTC	CASSQSDPGAPNSGANVLTF
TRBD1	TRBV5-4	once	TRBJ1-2	TGTGCCAGCAGCCGACGTGGGACAGGACCCCTCTATGGCTACACCTTC	CASSRRGTGPLYGYTF
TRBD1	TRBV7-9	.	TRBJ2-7	TGTGCCAGCAGCTTCCAGGGACAGATTTACGAGCAGTACTTC	CASSFQGQIYEQYF
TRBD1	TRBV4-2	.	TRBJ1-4	TGTGCCAGCAGCCAAGATAGAGGACAGGGGGATGAAAAACTGTTTTTT	CASSQDRGQGDEKLFF
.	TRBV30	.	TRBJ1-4	TGTGCCTGGAGTCGTGGCACTCTCTCAACTAATGAAAAACTGTTTTTT	CAWSRGTLSTNEKLFF
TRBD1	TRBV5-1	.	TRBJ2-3	TGCGCCAGCAGGCGGGCCGGGACAGGGACAGATACGCAGTATTTT	CASRRAGTGTDTQYF
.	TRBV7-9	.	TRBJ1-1	TGTGCCAGCAGCTTTTTTCAGGGAGCCGAAGCTTTCTTT	CASSFFQGAEAFF
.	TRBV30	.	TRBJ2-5	TGTGCCTGGAGTGGGACAGTCCAAGAGACCCAGTACTTC	CAWSGTVQETQYF
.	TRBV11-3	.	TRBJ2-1	TGTGCCAGCAGCTTAGAGACAGAGACTGAGCAGTTCTTC	CASSLETETEQFF
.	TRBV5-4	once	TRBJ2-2	TGTGCCAGCAGCTTAGGAATGGGGGAGCTGTTTTTT	CASSLGMGELFF
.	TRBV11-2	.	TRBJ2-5	TGTGCCAGCAGCCCCCGGGACATAAAAGAGACCCAGTACTTC	CASSPRDIKETQYF
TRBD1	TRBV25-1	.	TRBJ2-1	TGTGCCAGCAGTGAAAGAGCAGGGGGCTTGCAGTTCTTC	CASSERAGGLQFF
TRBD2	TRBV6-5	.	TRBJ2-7	TGTGCCAGCAGCTACAGTCTAGCGGGGTCATACGAGCAGTACTTC	CASSYSLAGSYEQYF
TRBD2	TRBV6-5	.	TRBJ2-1	TGTGCCAGCAGGGCGAGTCTTGCCGGGGGGAATGAGCAGTTCTTC	CASRASLAGGNEQFF
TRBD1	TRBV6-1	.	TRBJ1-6	TGTGCCGGTGACAGGGGGGCTGGAAATTCACCCCTCCACTTT	CAGDRGAGNSPLHF
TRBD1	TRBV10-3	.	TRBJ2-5	TGTGCCATCAGGGGACAGCCTGGGGAGACCCAGTACTTC	CAIRGQPGETQYF
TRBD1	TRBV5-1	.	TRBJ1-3	TGCGCCAGCAGCTTGGGACCAAGACAGGGGGCGACGGGAAACACCATATATTTT	CASSLGPRQGATGNTIYF
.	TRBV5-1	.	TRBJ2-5	TGCGCCAGCAGCTTCCAAGAGACCCAGTACTTC	CASSFQETQYF
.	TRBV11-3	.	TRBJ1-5	TGTGCCAGCAGCTTAGATGGGGGGAGCAATCAGCCCCAGCATTTT	CASSLDGGSNQPQHF
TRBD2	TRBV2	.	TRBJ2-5	TGTGCCAGCAGGACCGCGGGGGTACAAGAGACCCAGTACTTC	CASRTAGVQETQYF
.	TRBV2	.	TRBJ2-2	TGTGCCAGCAGTGATACAAACAGGGTGCTTGGCGGGGAGCTGTTTTTT	CASSDTNRVLGGELFF